Listed below are T cell receptor beta chains from one sample, sequenced in a study of identifying expanded T cells in peripheral blood. The method was immunoSEQ multiplex PCR; TCRdb's version includes in-frame clones alone and lacks a portion of them. The sample holds about 94,000 clones, roughly 86% seen once. Material for sequencing was blood. The receptors here all came from a person between 18 and 69 years old in good health. Each CDR3 is given with its conserved first and last residue. A D gene is named only where the DNA matches it firmly. A clone size is listed for some rows: how often the clone was seen (once, few, many), or a class if it is expanded.

-,TRBV6-1,-,TRBJ1-2,CASNQGWDYGYTF,TGTGCCAGCAACCAGGGGTGGGACTATGGCTACACCTTC
-,TRBV2,-,TRBJ2-5,CASSESFSQETQYF,TGTGCCAGCAGTGAATCATTTTCGCAGGAGACCCAGTACTTC
-,TRBV5-4,-,TRBJ1-1,CASSLSGALGVGNTEAFF,TGTGCCAGCAGCTTAAGTGGGGCATTGGGCGTGGGGAACACTGAAGCTTTCTTT
few,TRBV19,-,TRBJ1-5,CASSINPAGNQPQHF,TGTGCCAGTAGTATAAATCCGGCAGGGAATCAGCCCCAGCATTTT
-,TRBV5-4,-,TRBJ2-2,CASSPPGLWSTGELFF,TGTGCCAGCAGCCCTCCGGGACTGTGGAGCACCGGGGAGCTGTTTTTT
-,TRBV7-6,-,TRBJ1-1,CASSLLGDGDTEAFF,TGTGCCAGCAGCTTATTAGGGGATGGGGACACTGAAGCTTTCTTT
-,TRBV18,TRBD1,TRBJ1-5,CASSPASGQPNQPQHF,TGTGCCAGCTCACCGGCCTCGGGACAGCCTAATCAGCCCCAGCATTTT
few,TRBV11-2,-,TRBJ1-2,CASSLGGGAPYGYTF,TGTGCCAGCAGCTTAGGTGGGGGCGCCCCTTATGGCTACACCTTC
-,TRBV18,-,TRBJ1-6,CASSPRELLSNSPLHF,TGTGCCAGCTCACCACGGGAATTGTTGAGTAATTCACCCCTCCACTTT
-,TRBV7-9,TRBD1,TRBJ1-2,CASSYAGTDNYGYTF,TGTGCCAGCAGCTACGCCGGGACAGATAACTATGGCTACACCTTC
once,TRBV6-6,TRBD1,TRBJ1-1,CASSPQGAQTEAFF,TGTGCCAGCAGTCCACAGGGGGCGCAGACTGAAGCTTTCTTT
-,TRBV10-2,TRBD1,TRBJ1-5,CASRNRGEEPQHF,TGCGCCAGCAGAAACAGGGGCGAGGAGCCCCAGCATTTT
-,TRBV21-1,-,TRBJ1-3,CASSSERGAQGKNTIYF,TGTGCCAGCAGCTCCGAACGAGGGGCGCAGGGCAAAAACACCATATATTTT
-,TRBV27,-,TRBJ1-5,CASSPSNQPQHF,TGTGCCAGCAGCCCGAGCAATCAGCCCCAGCATTTT
-,TRBV4-1,-,TRBJ1-1,CASSHGIGTEAFF,TGCGCCAGCAGCCATGGGATCGGCACTGAAGCTTTCTTT
-,TRBV9,-,TRBJ1-2,CASTPRELYGYTF,TGTGCCAGCACCCCCAGAGAGCTCTATGGCTACACCTTC
-,TRBV5-1,-,TRBJ2-4,CASSRDSTSIQYF,TGCGCCAGCAGCAGAGACAGTACGTCCATTCAGTACTTC
-,TRBV6-6,-,TRBJ2-2,CASRPPTSERSGELFF,TGTGCCAGCAGGCCTCCCACTAGTGAGCGCTCCGGGGAGCTGTTTTTT
-,TRBV11-3,TRBD1,TRBJ1-2,CASSPGTDYGYTF,TGTGCCAGCAGCCCCGGGACAGACTATGGCTACACCTTC
once,TRBV5-8,TRBD1,TRBJ1-1,CASSLSRGSYPLAFF,TGTGCCAGCAGCTTGAGCAGGGGGAGTTACCCTCTGGCTTTCTTT
once,TRBV7-8,TRBD1,TRBJ1-1,CASSPEGWDRALKNTEAFF,TGTGCCAGCAGCCCAGAGGGCTGGGACAGGGCGCTGAAGAACACTGAAGCTTTCTTT
-,TRBV10-3,TRBD2,TRBJ2-2,CAIRGGLADTGELFF,TGTGCCATCAGGGGGGGTCTAGCGGACACCGGGGAGCTGTTTTTT
-,TRBV4-2,-,TRBJ1-2,CASSRAGVDYGYTF,TGTGCCAGCAGTAGAGCAGGTGTTGACTATGGCTACACCTTC
-,TRBV7-9,-,TRBJ2-7,CASSPGHPYEQYF,TGTGCCAGCAGCCCGGGACACCCCTACGAGCAGTACTTC
-,TRBV30,TRBD1,TRBJ1-1,CAWSAGQGEEAFF,TGTGCCTGGAGCGCGGGACAGGGGGAAGAAGCTTTCTTT
-,TRBV27,TRBD1,TRBJ1-4,CASKPRDRGRVSEKLFF,TGTGCCAGCAAACCGAGGGACAGGGGGCGGGTTAGTGAAAAACTGTTTTTT
once,TRBV5-1,-,TRBJ1-1,CASSLDRERAFF,TGCGCCAGCAGCTTGGACAGGGAGAGGGCTTTCTTT
-,TRBV2,TRBD2,TRBJ2-1,CASTPGTSGFNEQFF,TGTGCCAGCACCCCCGGGACTAGCGGGTTCAATGAGCAGTTCTTC
-,TRBV6-1,-,TRBJ1-1,CASSARGITEAFF,TGTGCCAGCAGTGCCAGGGGAATCACTGAAGCTTTCTTT
-,TRBV7-9,TRBD1,TRBJ1-5,CASSPIPGQGSFSNQPQHF,TGTGCCAGCAGCCCCATTCCGGGACAGGGATCTTTTAGCAATCAGCCCCAGCATTTT
once,TRBV11-2,-,TRBJ1-1,CASSQGDTEAFF,TGTGCCAGCAGCCAGGGCGACACTGAAGCTTTCTTT
-,TRBV10-3,-,TRBJ2-6,CAISEGVLSGANVLTF,TGTGCCATCAGTGAGGGGGTCCTCTCTGGGGCCAACGTCCTGACTTTC
-,TRBV5-6,-,TRBJ1-1,CASSDGMGVTEAFF,TGTGCCAGCAGCGATGGGATGGGGGTCACTGAAGCTTTCTTT